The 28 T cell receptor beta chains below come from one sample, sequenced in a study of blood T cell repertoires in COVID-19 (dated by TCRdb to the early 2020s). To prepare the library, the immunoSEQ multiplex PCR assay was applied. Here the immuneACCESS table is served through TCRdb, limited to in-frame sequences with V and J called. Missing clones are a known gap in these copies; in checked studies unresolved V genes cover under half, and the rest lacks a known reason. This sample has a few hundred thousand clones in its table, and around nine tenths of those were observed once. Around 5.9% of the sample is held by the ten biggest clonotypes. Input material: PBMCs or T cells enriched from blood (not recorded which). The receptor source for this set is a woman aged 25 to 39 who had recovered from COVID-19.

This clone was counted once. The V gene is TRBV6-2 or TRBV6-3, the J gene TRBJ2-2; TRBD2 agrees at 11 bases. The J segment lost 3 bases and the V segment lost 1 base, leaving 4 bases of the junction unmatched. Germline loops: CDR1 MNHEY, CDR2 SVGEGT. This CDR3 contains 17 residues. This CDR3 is CASSYLAGGPDTGELFF. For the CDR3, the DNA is TGTGCCAGCAGTTACTTAGCGGGGGGGCCGGACACCGGGGAGCTGTTTTTT.

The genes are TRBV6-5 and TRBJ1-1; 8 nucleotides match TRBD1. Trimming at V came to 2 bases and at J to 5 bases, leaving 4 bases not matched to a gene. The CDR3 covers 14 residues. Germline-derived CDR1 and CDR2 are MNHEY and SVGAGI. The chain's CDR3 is CASSYGQGRTEAFF. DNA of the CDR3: TGTGCCAGCAGTTACGGACAGGGACGAACTGAAGCTTTCTTT.

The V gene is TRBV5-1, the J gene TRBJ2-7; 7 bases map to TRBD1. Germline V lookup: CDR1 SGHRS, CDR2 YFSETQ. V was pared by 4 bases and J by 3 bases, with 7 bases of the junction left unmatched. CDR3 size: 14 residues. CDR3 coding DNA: TGCGCCAGCAGCCGAACAGGGGCCCTCTACGAGCAGTACTTC. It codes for CASSRTGALYEQYF.

The DNA for the CDR3 is TGTGCCAGCACACGGGAGAGAAGGTCCGGGGAGCTGTTTTTT. Protein: CASTRERRSGELFF. V is TRBV28 and J is TRBJ2-2; perhaps TRBD2 as D (6 bases). The CDR3 is made up of 14 amino acids. Trimming left V 7 bases short and J 6 bases short, with 15 bases between. Per the germline V gene, CDR1 is MDHEN and CDR2 is SYDVKM.

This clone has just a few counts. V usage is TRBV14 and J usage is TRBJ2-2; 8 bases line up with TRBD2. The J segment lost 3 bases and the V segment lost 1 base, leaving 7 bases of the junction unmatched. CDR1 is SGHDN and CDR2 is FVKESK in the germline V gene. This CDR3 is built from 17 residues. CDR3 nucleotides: TGTGCCAGCAGCCAAGCCGGGACTAGAGGGTACACCGGGGAGCTGTTTTTT. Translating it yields CASSQAGTRGYTGELFF.

The CDR3 bases are TGTGCCAGCTCACCATCTCCGAATTCACCCCTCCACTTT. Protein product: CASSPSPNSPLHF. The chain is built from TRBV18 and TRBJ1-6; D unclear. V was clipped by 2 bases and J by 7 bases, with 6 bases between them. The CDR3 totals 13 residues. The germline V gene has CDR1 KGHSH and CDR2 LQKENI.

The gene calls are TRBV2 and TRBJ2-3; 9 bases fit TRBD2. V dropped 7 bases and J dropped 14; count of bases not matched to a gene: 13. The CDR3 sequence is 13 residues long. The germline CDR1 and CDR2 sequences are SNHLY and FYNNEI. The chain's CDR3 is CASTLSGGITWYF. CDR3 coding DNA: TGTGCCAGCACATTAAGCGGGGGGATCACATGGTATTTT.

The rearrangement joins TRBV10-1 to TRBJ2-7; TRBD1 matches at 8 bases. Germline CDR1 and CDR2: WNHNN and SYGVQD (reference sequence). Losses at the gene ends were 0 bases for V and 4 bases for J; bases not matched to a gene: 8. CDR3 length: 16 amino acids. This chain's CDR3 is CASSESNRGDHYEQYF. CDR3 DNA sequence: TGCGCCAGCAGTGAGTCAAACAGGGGGGATCATTACGAGCAGTACTTC.

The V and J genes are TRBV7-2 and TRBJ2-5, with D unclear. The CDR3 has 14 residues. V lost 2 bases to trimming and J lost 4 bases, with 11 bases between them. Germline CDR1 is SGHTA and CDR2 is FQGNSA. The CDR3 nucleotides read TGTGCCAGCAGCTTAAAGCTTCTCGGAGAGACCCAGTACTTC. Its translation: CASSLKLLGETQYF. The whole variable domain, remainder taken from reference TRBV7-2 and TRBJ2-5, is GAGVSQSPSNKVTEKGKDVELRCDPISGHTALYWYRQSLGQGLEFLIYFQGNSAPDKSGLPSDRFSAERTGGSVSTLTIQRTQQEDSAVYLCASSLKLLGETQYFGPGTRLLVL.

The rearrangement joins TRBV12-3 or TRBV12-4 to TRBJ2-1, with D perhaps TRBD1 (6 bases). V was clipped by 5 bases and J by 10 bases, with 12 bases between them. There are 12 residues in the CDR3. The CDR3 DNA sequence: TGTGCCAGCAGTGATACAGGGAACGAGCAGTTCTTC. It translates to CASSDTGNEQFF.

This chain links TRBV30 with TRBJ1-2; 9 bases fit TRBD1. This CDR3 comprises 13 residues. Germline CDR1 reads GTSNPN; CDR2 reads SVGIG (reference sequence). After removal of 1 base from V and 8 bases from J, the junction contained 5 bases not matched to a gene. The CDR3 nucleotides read TGTGCCTGGAGTGGGACAGGGGTTGGGGGCTACACCTTC. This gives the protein CAWSGTGVGGYTF.

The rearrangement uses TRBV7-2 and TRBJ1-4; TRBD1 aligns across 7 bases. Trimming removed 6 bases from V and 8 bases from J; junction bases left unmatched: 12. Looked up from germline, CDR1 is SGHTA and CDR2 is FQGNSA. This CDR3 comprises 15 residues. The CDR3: CASSSLGRGNEKLFF. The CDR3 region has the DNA TGTGCCAGCAGTTCCCTGGGCAGGGGGAACGAAAAACTGTTTTTT.

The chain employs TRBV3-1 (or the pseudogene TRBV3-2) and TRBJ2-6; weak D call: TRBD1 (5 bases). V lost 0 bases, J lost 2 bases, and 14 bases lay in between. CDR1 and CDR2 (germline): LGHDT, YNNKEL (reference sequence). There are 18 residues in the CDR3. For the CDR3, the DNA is TGTGCCAGCAGCCAAGAGATTCCAGGGATCACTGGGGCCAACGTCCTGACTTTC. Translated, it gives CASSQEIPGITGANVLTF.

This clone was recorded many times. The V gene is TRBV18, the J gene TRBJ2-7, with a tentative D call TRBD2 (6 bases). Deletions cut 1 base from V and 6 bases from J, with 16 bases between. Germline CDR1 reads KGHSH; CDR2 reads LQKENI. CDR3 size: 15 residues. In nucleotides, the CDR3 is TGTGCCAGCTCACCACTCTGGCGGGGACCACCCGAGCAGTACTTC. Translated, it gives CASSPLWRGPPEQYF.

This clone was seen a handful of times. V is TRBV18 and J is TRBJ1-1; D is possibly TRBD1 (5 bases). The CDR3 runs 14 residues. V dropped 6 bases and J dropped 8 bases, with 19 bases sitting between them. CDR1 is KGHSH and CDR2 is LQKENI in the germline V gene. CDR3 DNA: TGTGCCAGCTCCCTAGACAGCCCCTCCTCGGAAGCTTTCTTT. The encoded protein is CASSLDSPSSEAFF.

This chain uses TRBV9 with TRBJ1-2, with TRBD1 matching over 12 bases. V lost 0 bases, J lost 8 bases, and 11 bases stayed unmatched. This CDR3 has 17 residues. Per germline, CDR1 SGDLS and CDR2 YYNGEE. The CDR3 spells CASSVDISGQGAKGYTF. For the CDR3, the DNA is TGTGCCAGCAGCGTAGATATTTCGGGACAGGGGGCAAAAGGCTACACCTTC.

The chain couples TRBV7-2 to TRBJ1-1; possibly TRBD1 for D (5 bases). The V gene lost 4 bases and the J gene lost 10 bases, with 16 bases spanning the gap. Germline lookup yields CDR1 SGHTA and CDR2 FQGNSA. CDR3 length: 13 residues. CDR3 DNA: TGTGCCAGCAGCTATAGTGTCCAGGGCAGAGCTTTCTTT. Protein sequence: CASSYSVQGRAFF.

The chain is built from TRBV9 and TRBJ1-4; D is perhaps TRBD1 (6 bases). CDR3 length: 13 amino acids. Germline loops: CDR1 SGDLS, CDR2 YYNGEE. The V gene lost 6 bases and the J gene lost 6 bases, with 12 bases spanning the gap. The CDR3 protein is CASNRELDEKLFF. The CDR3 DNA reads TGTGCCAGCAACAGGGAGTTAGATGAAAAACTGTTTTTT.

In DNA form, the CDR3 reads TGCGCCAGCAGCTCGCCGGGACAGGGGCCCGGGGAGCTGTTTTTT. It encodes CASSSPGQGPGELFF. This sequence joins TRBV5-1 and TRBJ2-2; 10 bases are a match to TRBD1. The CDR3 totals 15 residues. CDR1 is SGHRS, CDR2 YFSETQ, per germline. The J segment lost 6 bases and the V segment lost 3 bases, leaving 5 bases of the junction unmatched. The full variable domain, rest sourced from reference TRBV5-1 and TRBJ2-2, is KAGVTQTPRYLIKTRGQQVTLSCSPISGHRSVSWYQQTPGQGLQFLFEYFSETQRNKGNFPGRFSGRQFSNSRSEMNVSTLELGDSALYLCASSSPGQGPGELFFGEGSRLTVL.

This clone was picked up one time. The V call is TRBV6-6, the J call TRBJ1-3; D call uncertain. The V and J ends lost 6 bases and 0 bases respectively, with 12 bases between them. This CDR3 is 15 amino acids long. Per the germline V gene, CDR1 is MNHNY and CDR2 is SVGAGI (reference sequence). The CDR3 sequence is CASSPIQSSGNTIYF. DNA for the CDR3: TGTGCCAGCAGCCCTATACAGTCCTCTGGAAACACCATATATTTT.

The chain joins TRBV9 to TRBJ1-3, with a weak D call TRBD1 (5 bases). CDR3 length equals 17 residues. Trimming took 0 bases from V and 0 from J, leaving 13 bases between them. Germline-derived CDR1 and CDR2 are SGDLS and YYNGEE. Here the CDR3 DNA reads TGTGCCAGCAGCGTAGGCGGGGCGCTTAGCTCTGGAAACACCATATATTTT. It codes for CASSVGGALSSGNTIYF.

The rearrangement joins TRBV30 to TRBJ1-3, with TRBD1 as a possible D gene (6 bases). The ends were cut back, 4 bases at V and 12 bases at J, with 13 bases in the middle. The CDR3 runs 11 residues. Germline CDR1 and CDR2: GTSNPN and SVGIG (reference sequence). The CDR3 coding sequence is TGTGCCTGGAATACAGGGTTTTACATATATTTT. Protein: CAWNTGFYIYF.

The CDR3 nucleotides read TGTGCCAGTACCTTCCCAGGACTATATGGCTACACCTTC. Protein sequence: CASTFPGLYGYTF. J is TRBJ1-2 and V is TRBV19; D not certain. The CDR3 totals 13 residues. Trimming cost V 7 bases and J 5 bases, with 14 bases left between them. Germline V gene sequence: CDR1 LNHDA, CDR2 SQIVND (reference sequence).

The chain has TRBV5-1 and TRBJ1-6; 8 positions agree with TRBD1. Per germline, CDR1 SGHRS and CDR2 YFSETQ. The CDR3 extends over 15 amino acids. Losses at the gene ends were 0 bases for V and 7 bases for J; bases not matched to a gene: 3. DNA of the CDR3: TGCGCCAGCAGCTTGGGACAGGGGAAGAATTCACCCCTCCACTTT. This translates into CASSLGQGKNSPLHF.

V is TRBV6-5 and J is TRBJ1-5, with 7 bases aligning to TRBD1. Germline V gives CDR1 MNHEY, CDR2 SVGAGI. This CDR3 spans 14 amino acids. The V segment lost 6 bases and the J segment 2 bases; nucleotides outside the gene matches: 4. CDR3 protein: CASRTGFGNQPQHF. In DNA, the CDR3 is TGTGCCAGCAGGACAGGGTTCGGCAATCAGCCCCAGCATTTT.

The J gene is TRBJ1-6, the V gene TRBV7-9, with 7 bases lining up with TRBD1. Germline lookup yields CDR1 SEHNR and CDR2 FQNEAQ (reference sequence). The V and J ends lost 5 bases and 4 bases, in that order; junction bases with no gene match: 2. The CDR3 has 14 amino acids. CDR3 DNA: TGTGCCAGCAGCCAGACAGGGTATAATTCACCCCTCCACTTT. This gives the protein CASSQTGYNSPLHF. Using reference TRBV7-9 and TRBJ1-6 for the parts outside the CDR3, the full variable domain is DTGVSQNPRHKITKRGQNVTFRCDPISEHNRLYWYRQTLGQGPEFLTYFQNEAQLEKSRLLSDRFSAERPKGSFSTLEIQRTEQGDSAMYLCASSQTGYNSPLHFGNGTRLTVT.

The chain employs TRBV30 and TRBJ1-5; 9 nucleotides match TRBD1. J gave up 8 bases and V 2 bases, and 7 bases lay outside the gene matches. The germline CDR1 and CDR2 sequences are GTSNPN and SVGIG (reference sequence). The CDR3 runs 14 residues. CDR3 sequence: CAWSLTGGDKPQHF. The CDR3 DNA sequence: TGTGCCTGGAGTCTAACAGGGGGCGATAAGCCCCAGCATTTT.

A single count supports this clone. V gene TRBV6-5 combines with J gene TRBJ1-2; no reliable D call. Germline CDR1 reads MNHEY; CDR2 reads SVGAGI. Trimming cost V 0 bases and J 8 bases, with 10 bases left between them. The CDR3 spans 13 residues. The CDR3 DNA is TGTGCCAGCAGTTACTCGGCCACGGGGGGCTACACCTTC. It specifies CASSYSATGGYTF.